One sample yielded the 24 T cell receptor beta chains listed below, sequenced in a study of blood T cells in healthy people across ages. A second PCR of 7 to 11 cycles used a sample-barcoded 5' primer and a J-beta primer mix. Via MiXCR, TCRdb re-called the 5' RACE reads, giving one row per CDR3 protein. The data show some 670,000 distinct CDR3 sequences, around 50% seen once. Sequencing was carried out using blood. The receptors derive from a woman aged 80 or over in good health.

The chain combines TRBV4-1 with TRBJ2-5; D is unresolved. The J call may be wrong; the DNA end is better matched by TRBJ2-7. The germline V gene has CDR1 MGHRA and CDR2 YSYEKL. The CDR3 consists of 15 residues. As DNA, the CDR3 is TGCGCCAGCAGCCAAGTACGGGCAGAGTCCTACGAGCAGTACTTC. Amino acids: CASSQVRAESYEQYF.

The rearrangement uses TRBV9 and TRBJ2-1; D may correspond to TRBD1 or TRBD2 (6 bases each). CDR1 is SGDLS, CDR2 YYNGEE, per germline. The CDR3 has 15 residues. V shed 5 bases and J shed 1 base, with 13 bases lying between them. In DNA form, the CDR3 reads TGTGCCAGCAGGGCGGTAGGGGGGTCCTACAATGAGCAGTTCTTC. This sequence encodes CASRAVGGSYNEQFF.

The CDR3 nucleotides are TGCGCCAGCAGCACTGGGACAGAATCCTACGAGCAGTACTTC. Translating gives CASSTGTESYEQYF. This chain links TRBV4-3 with TRBJ2-7; 7 bases line up with TRBD1. The junction had 5 bases not matched to a gene; V was cut back by 5 bases and J by 1 base. In germline, CDR1 is LGHNA, CDR2 YSLEER. CDR3 length equals 14 residues.

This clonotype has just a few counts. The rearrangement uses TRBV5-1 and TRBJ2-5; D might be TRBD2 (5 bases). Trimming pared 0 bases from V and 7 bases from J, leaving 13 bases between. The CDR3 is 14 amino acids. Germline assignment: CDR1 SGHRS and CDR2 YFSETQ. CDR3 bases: TGCGCCAGCAGCTTGGGGACTCTCAAGAGGACCCAGTACTTC. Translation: CASSLGTLKRTQYF.

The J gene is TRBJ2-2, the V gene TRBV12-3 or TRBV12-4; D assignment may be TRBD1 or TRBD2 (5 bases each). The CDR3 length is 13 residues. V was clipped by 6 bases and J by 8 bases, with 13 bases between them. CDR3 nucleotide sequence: TGTGCCAGCAGCTGGGGGTTGGATGGGGAGCTGTTTTTT. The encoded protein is CASSWGLDGELFF.

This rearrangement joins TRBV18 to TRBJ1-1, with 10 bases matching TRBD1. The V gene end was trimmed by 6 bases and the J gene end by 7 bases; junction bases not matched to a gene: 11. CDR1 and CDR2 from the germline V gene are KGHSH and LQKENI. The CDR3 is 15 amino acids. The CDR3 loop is CASSGGTGDIIEAFF. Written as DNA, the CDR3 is TGTGCCAGCTCGGGAGGGACAGGGGATATCATTGAAGCTTTCTTT.

CDR3 protein: CSTITGTSGQETQYF. Here the CDR3 DNA reads TGCAGCACTATCACAGGGACTAGCGGACAAGAGACCCAGTACTTC. The gene calls are TRBV29-1 and TRBJ2-5, with 11 positions matching TRBD2. This CDR3 is built from 15 residues. Germline V gene data show CDR1 as SQVTM and CDR2 as ANQGSEA. Trimming removed 8 bases from V and 2 bases from J; junction bases left unmatched: 10.

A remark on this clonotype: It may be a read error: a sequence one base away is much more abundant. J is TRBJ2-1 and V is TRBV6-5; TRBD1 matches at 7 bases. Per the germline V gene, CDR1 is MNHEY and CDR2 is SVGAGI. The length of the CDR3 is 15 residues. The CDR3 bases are TGTGCCAGCAGTTCGGGACAGCCCTCCTGCAATGAGCAGTTCTTC. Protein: CASSSGQPSCNEQFF.

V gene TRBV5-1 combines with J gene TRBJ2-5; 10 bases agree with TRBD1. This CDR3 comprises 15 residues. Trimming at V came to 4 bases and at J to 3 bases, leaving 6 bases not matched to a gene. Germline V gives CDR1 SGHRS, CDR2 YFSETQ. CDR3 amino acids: CASSQGTGDEETQYF. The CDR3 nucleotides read TGCGCCAGCAGCCAAGGGACAGGGGATGAAGAGACCCAGTACTTC.

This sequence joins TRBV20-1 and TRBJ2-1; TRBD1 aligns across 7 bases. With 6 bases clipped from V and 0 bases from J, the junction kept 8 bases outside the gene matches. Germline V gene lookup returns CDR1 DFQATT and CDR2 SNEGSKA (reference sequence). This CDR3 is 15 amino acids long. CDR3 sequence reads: CSAALGQVSYNEQFF. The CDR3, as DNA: TGCAGTGCGGCCTTAGGACAGGTCTCCTACAATGAGCAGTTCTTC.

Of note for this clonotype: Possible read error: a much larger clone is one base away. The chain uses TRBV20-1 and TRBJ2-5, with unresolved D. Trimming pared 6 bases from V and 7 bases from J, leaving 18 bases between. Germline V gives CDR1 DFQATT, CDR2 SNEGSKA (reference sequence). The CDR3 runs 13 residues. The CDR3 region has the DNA TGCAGTGCCGTTGGGCAATCGTCCGCGACCCAGTACTTC. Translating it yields CSAVGQSSATQYF.

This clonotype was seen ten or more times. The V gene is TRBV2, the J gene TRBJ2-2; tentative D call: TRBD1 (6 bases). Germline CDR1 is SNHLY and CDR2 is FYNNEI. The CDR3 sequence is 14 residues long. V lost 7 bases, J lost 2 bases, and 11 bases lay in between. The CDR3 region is CASNPDRNTGELFF. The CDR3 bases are TGTGCCAGCAACCCGGACAGAAACACCGGGGAGCTGTTTTTT.

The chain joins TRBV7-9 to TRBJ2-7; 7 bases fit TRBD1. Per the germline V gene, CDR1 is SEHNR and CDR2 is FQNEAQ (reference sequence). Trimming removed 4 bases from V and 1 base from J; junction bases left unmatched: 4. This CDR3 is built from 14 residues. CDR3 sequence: CASSSPTGSYEQYF. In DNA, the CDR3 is TGTGCCAGCAGCTCCCCGACAGGGTCCTACGAGCAGTACTTC. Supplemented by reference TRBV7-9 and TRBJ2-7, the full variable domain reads DTGVSQNPRHKITKRGQNVTFRCDPISEHNRLYWYRQTLGQGPEFLTYFQNEAQLEKSRLLSDRFSAERPKGSFSTLEIQRTEQGDSAMYLCASSSPTGSYEQYFGPGTRLTVT.

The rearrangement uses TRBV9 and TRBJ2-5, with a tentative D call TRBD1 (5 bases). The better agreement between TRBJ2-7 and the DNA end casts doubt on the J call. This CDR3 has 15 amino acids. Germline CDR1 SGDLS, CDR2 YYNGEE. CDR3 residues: CASSPTGQGIYEQYF. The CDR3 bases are TGTGCCAGCAGCCCGACCGGGCAGGGTATCTACGAGCAGTACTTC.

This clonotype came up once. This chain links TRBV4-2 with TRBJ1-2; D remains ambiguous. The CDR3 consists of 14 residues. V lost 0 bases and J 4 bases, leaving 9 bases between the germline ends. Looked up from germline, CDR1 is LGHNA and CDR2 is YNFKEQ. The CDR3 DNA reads TGTGCCAGCAGCCAAGAACTTGGTCTCTATGGCTACACCTTC. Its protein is CASSQELGLYGYTF.

The CDR3 is CSAPEGGPSYNEQFF. The CDR3 nucleotides are TGCAGTGCTCCAGAGGGGGGGCCCTCCTACAATGAGCAGTTCTTC. V usage is TRBV20-1 and J usage is TRBJ2-1; perhaps TRBD2 as D (7 bases). The CDR3 spans 15 residues. Germline V lookup: CDR1 DFQATT, CDR2 SNEGSKA (reference sequence). Trimming took 5 bases from V and 0 from J, leaving 14 bases between them.

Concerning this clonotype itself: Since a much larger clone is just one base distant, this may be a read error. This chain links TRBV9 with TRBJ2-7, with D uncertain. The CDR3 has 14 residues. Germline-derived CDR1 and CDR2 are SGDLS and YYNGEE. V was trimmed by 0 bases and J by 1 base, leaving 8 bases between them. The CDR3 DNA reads TGTGCCAGCAGCGTAGAGGGCAGTTCCTACGAGCAGTACTTC. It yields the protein CASSVEGSSYEQYF.

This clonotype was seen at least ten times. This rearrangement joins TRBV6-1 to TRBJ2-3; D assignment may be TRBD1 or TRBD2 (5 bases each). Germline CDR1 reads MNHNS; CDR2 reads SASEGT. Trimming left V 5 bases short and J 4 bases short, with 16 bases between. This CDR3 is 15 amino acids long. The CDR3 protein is CASSKSGGGADTQYF. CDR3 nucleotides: TGTGCCAGCAGTAAAAGTGGGGGTGGGGCAGATACGCAGTATTTT.

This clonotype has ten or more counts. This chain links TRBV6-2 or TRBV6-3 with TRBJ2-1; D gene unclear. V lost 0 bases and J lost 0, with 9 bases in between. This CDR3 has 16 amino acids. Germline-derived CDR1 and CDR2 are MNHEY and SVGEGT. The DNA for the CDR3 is TGTGCCAGCAGTTACTCTGCTGCGTTCTCCTACAATGAGCAGTTCTTC. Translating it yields CASSYSAAFSYNEQFF.

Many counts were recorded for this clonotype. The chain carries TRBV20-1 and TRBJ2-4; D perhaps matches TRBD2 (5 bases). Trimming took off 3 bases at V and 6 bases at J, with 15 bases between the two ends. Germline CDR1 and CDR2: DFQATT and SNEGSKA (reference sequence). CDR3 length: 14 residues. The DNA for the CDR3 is TGCAGTGCTAGTAGTACGGGAATGGGAAACATTCAGTACTTC. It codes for CSASSTGMGNIQYF.

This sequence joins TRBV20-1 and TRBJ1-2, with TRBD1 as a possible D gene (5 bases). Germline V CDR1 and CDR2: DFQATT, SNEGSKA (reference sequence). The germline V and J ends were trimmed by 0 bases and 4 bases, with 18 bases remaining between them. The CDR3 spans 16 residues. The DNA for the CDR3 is TGCAGTGCTAGAGATCCGGGGAGGGGCCCGTCCTATGGCTACACCTTC. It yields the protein CSARDPGRGPSYGYTF.

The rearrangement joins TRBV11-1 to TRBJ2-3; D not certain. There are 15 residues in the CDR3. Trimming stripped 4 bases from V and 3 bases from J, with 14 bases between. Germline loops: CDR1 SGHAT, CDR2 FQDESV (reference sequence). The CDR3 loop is CASSSQPHGTDTQYF. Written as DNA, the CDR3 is TGTGCCAGCAGCTCCCAGCCCCATGGTACAGATACGCAGTATTTT.

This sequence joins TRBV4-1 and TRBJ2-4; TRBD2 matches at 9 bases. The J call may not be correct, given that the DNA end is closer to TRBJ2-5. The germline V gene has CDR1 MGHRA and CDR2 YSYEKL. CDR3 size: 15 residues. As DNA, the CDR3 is TGCGCCAGCAGCCAAGTGACTAGCGGCCAAGAGACCCAGTACTTC. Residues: CASSQVTSGQETQYF.

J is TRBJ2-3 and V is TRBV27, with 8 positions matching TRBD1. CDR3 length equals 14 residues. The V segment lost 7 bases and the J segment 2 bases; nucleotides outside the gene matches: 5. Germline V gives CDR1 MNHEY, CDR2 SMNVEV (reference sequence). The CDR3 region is CASTRQGTTDTQYF. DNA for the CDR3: TGTGCCAGCACCAGACAGGGGACCACAGATACGCAGTATTTT.